This TCR beta chain was recovered during a study of blood T cell repertoires in COVID-19. At the level of the study: PBMCs, B-cell-depleted T cells, or T cells were the source of the cDNA or gDNA that made up the material.

Seattle patient enrollment occurred during active infection, with longitudinal follow-up thereafter. V lost 7 bases and J 5 bases, leaving 9 bases between the germline ends. The V gene's germline CDR1 is SGDLS and CDR2 YYNGEE. The CDR3 has 11 amino acids. Some clones are missing from TCRdb's copy, which holds only in-frame ones; the method was immunoSEQ multiplex PCR. The top ten hold 7% to 8% of the sample, which has just under 350,000 clones, around nine tenths seen once. V and J are TRBV9 and TRBJ1-2; no firm D call. The sequenced sample was peripheral blood. This clonotype was obtained from a woman in her 70s with COVID-19, enrolled during active disease. The CDR3, as DNA: TGTGCCAGCGGAGGAGCTTATGGCTACACCTTC. Its protein is CASGGAYGYTF.